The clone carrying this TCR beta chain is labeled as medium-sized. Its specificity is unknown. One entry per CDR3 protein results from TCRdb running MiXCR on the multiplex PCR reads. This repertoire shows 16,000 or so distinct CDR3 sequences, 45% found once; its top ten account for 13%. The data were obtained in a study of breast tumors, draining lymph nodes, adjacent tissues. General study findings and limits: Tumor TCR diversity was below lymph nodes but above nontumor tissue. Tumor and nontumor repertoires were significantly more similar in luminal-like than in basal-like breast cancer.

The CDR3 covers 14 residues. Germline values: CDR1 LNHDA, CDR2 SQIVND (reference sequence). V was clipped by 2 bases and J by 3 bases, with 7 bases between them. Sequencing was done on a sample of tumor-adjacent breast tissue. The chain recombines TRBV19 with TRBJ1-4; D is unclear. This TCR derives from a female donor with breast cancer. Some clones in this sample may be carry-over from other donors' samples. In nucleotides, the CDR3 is TGTGCCAGTAGTATACTGGTCTCTAATGAAAAACTGTTTTTT. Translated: CASSILVSNEKLFF.